This TCR beta chain was sequenced during a study of T cells in Graves' hyperthyroidism and ophthalmopathy. TCR beta CDR3 regions were amplified from RNA. The HTBI primer set drove a first-round RT-PCR of the TCR CDR3. TCRdb passed the multiplex PCR reads through MiXCR, listing each CDR3 protein once. The repertoire holds a few hundred thousand distinct CDR3 sequences, with roughly a sixth as singletons. Among ophthalmopathy patients, the Clinical Activity Score reached at least 3, the NOSPECS grade reached at least 4, and duration remained under 3 months. Overall study findings and caveats: Ophthalmopathy, which appeared later, was predicted by the model a median about 6 months before onset.

The CDR3 sequence is 13 residues long. Germline assignment: CDR1 LGHDT and CDR2 YNNKEL (reference sequence). Trimming stripped 2 bases from V and 6 bases from J, with 8 bases between. This clonotype was counted at least ten times. Its antigen remains unknown. The chain carries TRBV3-1 and TRBJ1-5, with D uncertain. The sequenced sample consisted of blood. This sequence was found in a woman aged 25-40 years with Graves' ophthalmopathy. For the CDR3, the DNA is TGTGCCAGCAGCCAAACCAGAGGTCAGCCCCAGCATTTT. This sequence encodes CASSQTRGQPQHF.